This entry is about one T cell receptor (beta chain). Its antigen is currently unknown. The data are from a study of CD8 T cells in Susac syndrome. Reverse transcription of roughly 0.5 to 1 ug RNA used random hexamers. With immunoSEQ multiplex PCR, TCR beta CDR3 was amplified across 54 Vbeta and 13 Jbeta. TCRdb redid the calling of the immunoSEQ multiplex PCR reads with MiXCR, one entry per CDR3 protein. The sample includes tens of thousands of distinct CDR3 sequences, roughly nine tenths of them seen just once. V was pared by 6 bases and J by 6 bases, with 8 bases of the junction left unmatched. The CDR3 has 15 amino acids. Germline loops: CDR1 LNHDA, CDR2 SQIVND (reference sequence). Overall study results and limits: The study conceded that its TCR sequencing and HLA analysis involved relatively few individuals.

Sequencing of TCR beta was performed on blood CD8+ and CD4+ T cells. The CD8+ and CD4+ T cells were isolated magnetically using a negative isolation approach, whereas the TEMRA cells were enriched by FACS. This TCR derives from a human donor in good health. The V and J genes are TRBV19 and TRBJ1-5; 10 nucleotides match TRBD1. Sequencing input: CD8+ T cells from PBMCs. The CDR3 nucleotides are TGTGCCAGTAGCAAGACAGGGGGCTGGGGTCAGCCCCAGCATTTT. This codes for CASSKTGGWGQPQHF. Full variable domain (missing parts from reference TRBV19 and TRBJ1-5): DGGITQSPKYLFRKEGQNVTLSCEQNLNHDAMYWYRQDPGQGLRLIYYSQIVNDFQKGDIAEGYSVSREKKESFPLTVTSAQKNPTAFYLCASSKTGGWGQPQHFGDGTRLSIL.